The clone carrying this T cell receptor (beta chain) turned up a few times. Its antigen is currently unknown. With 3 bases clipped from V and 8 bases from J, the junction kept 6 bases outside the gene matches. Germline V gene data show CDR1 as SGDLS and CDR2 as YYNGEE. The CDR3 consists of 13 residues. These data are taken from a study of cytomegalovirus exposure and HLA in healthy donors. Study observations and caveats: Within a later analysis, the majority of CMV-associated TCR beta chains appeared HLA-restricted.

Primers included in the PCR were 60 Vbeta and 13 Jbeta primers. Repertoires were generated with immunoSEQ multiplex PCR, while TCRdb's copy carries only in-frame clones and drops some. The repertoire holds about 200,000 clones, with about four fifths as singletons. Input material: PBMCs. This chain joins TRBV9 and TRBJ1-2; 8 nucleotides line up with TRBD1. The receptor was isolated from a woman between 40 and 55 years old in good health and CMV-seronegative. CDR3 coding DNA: TGTGCCAGCAGCGAGGGACAGGAAGGAGGCTACACCTTC. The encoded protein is CASSEGQEGGYTF. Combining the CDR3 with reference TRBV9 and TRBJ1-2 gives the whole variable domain DSGVTQTPKHLITATGQRVTLRCSPRSGDLSVYWYQQSLDQGLQFLIQYYNGEERAKGNILERFSAQQFPDLHSELNLSSLELGDSALYFCASSEGQEGGYTFGSGTRLTVV.